This T cell receptor (beta chain) was sequenced during a study of circulating and synovial CD4+ cells in juvenile arthritis. General study results and limits: These blood cells shared more CDR3 sequences with synovium than bulk blood. CPL and bulk CD4 samples differed at least tenfold in T cell genomes. Overlap with synovium rose as more T cells were sequenced.

In this sample, this clone turned up once. Its cognate antigen is unknown. CDR3 length equals 18 residues. The germline gives CDR1 SGHDN, CDR2 FVKESK. V lost 5 bases and J lost 2, with 22 bases in between. Sequencing was performed with immunoSEQ multiplex PCR; in TCRdb, only in-frame clones are kept and a portion is missing. Of about 33,000 clones detected, 90% to 95% appear once; the ten largest clones hold under 0.2%. The chain employs TRBV14 and TRBJ1-5; possibly TRBD1 for D (6 bases). The receptor's source is a human donor with juvenile idiopathic arthritis. The specimen sequenced was CD4+ T cells from blood. CDR3 amino acids: CASSYSRGNRVGNQPQHF. The CDR3 nucleotides read TGTGCCAGCAGCTATTCGAGGGGGAACAGGGTTGGCAATCAGCCCCAGCATTTT.